Listed below are T cell receptor beta chains from one sample, sequenced in a study of blood T cell repertoires in COVID-19. Here immunoSEQ multiplex PCR was the method, and the copy in TCRdb shows in-frame clones only, minus some. Altogether under 150,000 clones are present, around 90% being singletons, with the ten largest covering about 4%. The sequenced material came from peripheral blood. The origin of the receptors is a man between 50 and 59 years old with active COVID-19. Both conserved end residues are part of each CDR3. The D gene is left open where the match is weak. Only some rows state a clone size, as once, few, many or a class for expanded clones.

J gene,V gene,CDR3 length,D gene,clone size,CDR3 protein,CDR3 DNA
TRBJ1-1,TRBV15,15,TRBD1,NA,CATSRATGYNTEAFF,TGTGCCACCAGCAGAGCGACAGGGTACAACACTGAAGCTTTCTTT
TRBJ2-3,TRBV5-5,14,TRBD2,NA,CASSGTSGTDTQYF,TGTGCCAGCAGCGGGACTAGCGGCACAGATACGCAGTATTTT
TRBJ2-1,TRBV2,14,NA,NA,CASRTGGVRNEQFF,TGTGCCAGCAGAACAGGGGGGGTGAGGAATGAGCAGTTCTTC
TRBJ1-3,TRBV6-1,16,TRBD1,few,CASSVPPGTGQDTIYF,TGTGCCAGCAGTGTCCCTCCCGGGACAGGTCAAGACACCATATATTTT
TRBJ1-1,TRBV2,13,NA,NA,CASSGEGATEAFF,TGTGCCAGCAGTGGGGAAGGGGCCACTGAAGCTTTCTTT
TRBJ2-1,TRBV5-1,14,TRBD1,NA,CASSWGQGYNEQFF,TGCGCCAGCAGCTGGGGACAGGGTTACAATGAGCAGTTCTTC
TRBJ1-4,TRBV29-1,11,NA,NA,CSARTEAKLFF,TGCAGCGCTCGGACAGAAGCGAAACTGTTTTTT
TRBJ2-3,TRBV25-1,14,NA,NA,CASRRGVGTDTQYF,TGTGCCAGCCGTCGGGGAGTTGGGACAGATACGCAGTATTTT
TRBJ1-6,TRBV10-2,12,NA,once,CASSDRASPLHF,TGCGCCAGCAGTGACAGGGCCTCACCCCTCCACTTT
TRBJ2-2,TRBV7-8,15,NA,NA,CASSLVRGVTGELFF,TGTGCCAGCAGCTTAGTAAGAGGAGTCACCGGGGAGCTGTTTTTT
TRBJ1-5,TRBV6-5,13,NA,NA,CASSYTQNQPQHF,TGTGCCAGCAGTTATACGCAGAATCAGCCCCAGCATTTT
TRBJ2-1,TRBV9,15,TRBD2,NA,CASSPPGGIYNEQFF,TGTGCCAGCAGCCCCCCCGGGGGGATTTACAATGAGCAGTTCTTC
TRBJ2-7,TRBV5-6,15,NA,NA,CASSFVGAVSYEQYF,TGTGCCAGCAGCTTCGTGGGGGCGGTCTCCTACGAGCAGTACTTC
TRBJ2-2,TRBV6-5,14,TRBD1,once,CASSFHRGTGELFF,TGTGCCAGCAGCTTCCACAGGGGCACCGGGGAGCTGTTTTTT
TRBJ2-7,TRBV7-6,20,TRBD2,NA,CASSLEATKRGGRFSYEQYF,TGTGCCAGCAGCTTAGAAGCCACTAAGCGGGGGGGTAGGTTCTCCTACGAGCAGTACTTC
TRBJ2-3,TRBV2,15,TRBD2,NA,CASRRVAGSTDTQYF,TGTGCCAGCAGGAGGGTAGCGGGGAGCACAGATACGCAGTATTTT
TRBJ2-1,TRBV24-1,16,NA,NA,CATSDPGRRGANEQFF,TGTGCCACCAGTGATCCCGGACGCCGGGGGGCCAATGAGCAGTTCTTC
TRBJ2-1,TRBV6-6,13,NA,NA,CASGRTAYNEQFF,TGTGCCAGTGGAAGGACAGCCTACAATGAGCAGTTCTTC
TRBJ2-1,TRBV15,15,TRBD1,NA,CATSRDRDRRSGSFF,TGTGCCACCAGCAGAGATCGGGACAGAAGATCGGGGTCGTTCTTC
TRBJ1-2,TRBV10-3,14,NA,NA,CAISETVSIGGYTF,TGTGCCATCAGTGAAACAGTATCTATTGGTGGCTACACCTTC
TRBJ2-3,TRBV19,15,TRBD2,NA,CASSRGLAETDTQYF,TGTGCCAGTAGTAGGGGACTAGCGGAGACAGATACGCAGTATTTT
TRBJ1-2,TRBV6-5,15,TRBD1,NA,CASSYWRDSLYGYTF,TGTGCCAGCAGTTACTGGAGGGACAGCCTCTATGGCTACACCTTC
TRBJ2-3,TRBV5-1,15,NA,NA,CASSRQTTDTDTQYF,TGCGCCAGCAGCCGGCAGACAACAGACACAGATACGCAGTATTTT
TRBJ1-1,TRBV19,17,TRBD1,NA,CASSIFGKGAMNTEAFF,TGTGCCAGTAGTATCTTCGGGAAGGGGGCCATGAACACTGAAGCTTTCTTT
TRBJ1-1,TRBV6-1,16,NA,NA,CASSGVIMEISGEAFF,TGTGCCAGCAGTGGGGTTATTATGGAGATCTCCGGGGAAGCTTTCTTT